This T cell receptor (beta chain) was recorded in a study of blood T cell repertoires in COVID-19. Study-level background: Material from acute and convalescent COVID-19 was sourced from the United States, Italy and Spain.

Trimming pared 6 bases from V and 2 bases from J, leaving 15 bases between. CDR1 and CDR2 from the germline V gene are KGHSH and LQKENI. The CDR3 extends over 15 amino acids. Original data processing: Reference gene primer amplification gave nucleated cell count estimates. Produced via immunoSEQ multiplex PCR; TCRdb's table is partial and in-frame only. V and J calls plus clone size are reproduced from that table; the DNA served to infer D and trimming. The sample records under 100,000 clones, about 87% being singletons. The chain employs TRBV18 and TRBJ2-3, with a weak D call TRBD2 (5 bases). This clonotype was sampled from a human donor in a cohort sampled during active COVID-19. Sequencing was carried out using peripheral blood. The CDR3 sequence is CASSEVLESTDTQYF. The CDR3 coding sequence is TGTGCCAGCTCGGAGGTCCTCGAATCCACAGATACGCAGTATTTT.